A selection of T cell receptor beta chains follows, all from one sample in a study of blood T cell repertoires in COVID-19. Some clones are missing from TCRdb's copy, which holds only in-frame ones; the method was immunoSEQ multiplex PCR. The table has under 300,000 clones, about 88% seen once. The specimen sequenced was PBMCs or T cells enriched from blood (not recorded which). The source is a woman in her forties or fifties who had been exposed to COVID-19. CDR3s include the opening cysteine and the closing phenylalanine or tryptophan. A D gene is named only where the DNA matches it firmly. Clone sizes are given selectively: once, few, many, or a class where the clone is expanded.

DNA: TGTGCCAGCAGCATCCCCCCTGACTATGGCTACACCTTC
CDR3: CASSIPPDYGYTF
size: NA
D: NA
J: TRBJ1-2
V: TRBV9

DNA: TGTGCCAGCAGACCCTACAGGGGGCCCTATGGCTACACCTTC
CDR3: CASRPYRGPYGYTF
size: few
D: TRBD1
J: TRBJ1-2
V: TRBV6-5

DNA: TGTGCCAGCGAGTTGGGACAGGGTTGGAATGAGCAGTTCTTC
CDR3: CASELGQGWNEQFF
size: NA
D: TRBD1
J: TRBJ2-1
V: TRBV6-5

DNA: TGTGCCAGCAGTTACCCGAGTCGCGGGGGGGCCTTTGAGCAGTTCTTC
CDR3: CASSYPSRGGAFEQFF
size: NA
D: TRBD2
J: TRBJ2-1
V: TRBV6-5

DNA: TGTGCCAGCAGTGAAGAGATTAGCTATGGCTACACCTTC
CDR3: CASSEEISYGYTF
size: NA
D: NA
J: TRBJ1-2
V: TRBV2

DNA: TGTGCCAGCAGATCGATGGCAGGATCCTACAATGAGCAGTTCTTC
CDR3: CASRSMAGSYNEQFF
size: once
D: NA
J: TRBJ2-1
V: TRBV6-5

DNA: TGTGCCAGCAGTGAAGGCCTCGGTCGCACAGATACGCAGTATTTT
CDR3: CASSEGLGRTDTQYF
size: few
D: NA
J: TRBJ2-3
V: TRBV6-1

DNA: TGTGCCAGCAGCTTAGGGCAGGCGGGGGAGGGTGAGCAGTTCTTC
CDR3: CASSLGQAGEGEQFF
size: NA
D: TRBD2
J: TRBJ2-1
V: TRBV7-9

DNA: TGCGCCAGCAGCCTGAGGGGGGGTGGCCGCTTGGGCTACACCTTC
CDR3: CASSLRGGGRLGYTF
size: NA
D: NA
J: TRBJ1-2
V: TRBV5-1

DNA: TGTGCCAGTGCTCCGGGGGTCGGCGGTGGCTACACCTTC
CDR3: CASAPGVGGGYTF
size: NA
D: NA
J: TRBJ1-2
V: TRBV19

DNA: TGTGCCACCAGCAGAGATCGTAGTCAGGGAGATACGCAGTATTTT
CDR3: CATSRDRSQGDTQYF
size: NA
D: NA
J: TRBJ2-3
V: TRBV15

DNA: TGTGCCAGCAGTTACGCAGGGGGCCCTAACCTCGGGGAGCTGTTTTTT
CDR3: CASSYAGGPNLGELFF
size: NA
D: TRBD1
J: TRBJ2-2
V: TRBV5-6

DNA: TGCGCCAGCAGCCTCCGGACAGGGGGCCCTAACACTGAAGCTTTCTTT
CDR3: CASSLRTGGPNTEAFF
size: NA
D: TRBD1
J: TRBJ1-1
V: TRBV5-1

DNA: TGTGCCAGCAGCAGAGGTCCCAACCAGCCCCAGCATTTT
CDR3: CASSRGPNQPQHF
size: NA
D: NA
J: TRBJ1-5
V: TRBV9

DNA: TGCGCCAGCAGTGGGACAGCTGACCTTGGCTACACCTTC
CDR3: CASSGTADLGYTF
size: once
D: NA
J: TRBJ1-2
V: TRBV10-2

DNA: TGTGCCAGCAGAGGGGTAGGTGAAGCTTTCTTT
CDR3: CASRGVGEAFF
size: once
D: NA
J: TRBJ1-1
V: TRBV28

DNA: TGTGCCAGCAGTGTGAAAGCTCGGGGGAGCAATCAGCCCCAGCATTTT
CDR3: CASSVKARGSNQPQHF
size: NA
D: NA
J: TRBJ1-5
V: TRBV2

DNA: TGTGCCAGCAGCGGGGGCGCGACAGGGACAGGAAACACCATATATTTT
CDR3: CASSGGATGTGNTIYF
size: NA
D: TRBD1
J: TRBJ1-3
V: TRBV9